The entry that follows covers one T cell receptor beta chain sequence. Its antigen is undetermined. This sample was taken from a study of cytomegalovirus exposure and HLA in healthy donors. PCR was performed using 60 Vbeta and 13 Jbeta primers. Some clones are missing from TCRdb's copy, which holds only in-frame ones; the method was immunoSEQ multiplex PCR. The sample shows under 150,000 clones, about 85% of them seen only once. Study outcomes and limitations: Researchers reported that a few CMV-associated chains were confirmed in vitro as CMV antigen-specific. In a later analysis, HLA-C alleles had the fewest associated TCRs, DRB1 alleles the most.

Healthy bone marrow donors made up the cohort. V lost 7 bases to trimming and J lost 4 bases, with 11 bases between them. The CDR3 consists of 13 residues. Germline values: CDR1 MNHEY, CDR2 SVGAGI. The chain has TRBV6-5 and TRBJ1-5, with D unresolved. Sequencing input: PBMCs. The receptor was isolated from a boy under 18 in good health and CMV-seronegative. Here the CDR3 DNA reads TGTGCCAGCACCAACGGGGTTAATCAGCCCCAGCATTTT. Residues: CASTNGVNQPQHF.